One and the same sample provided the 2 T cell receptor beta chains below, sequenced in a study of cytomegalovirus exposure and HLA in healthy donors. Produced via immunoSEQ multiplex PCR; TCRdb's table is partial and in-frame only. The data contain 65,000 or so clones, about 94% of them singletons. The sequenced sample was PBMCs. The receptor set was obtained from a young man in good health and CMV-seropositive.

V usage is TRBV7-8 and J usage is TRBJ1-5; 7 bases fit TRBD1. Germline V lookup: CDR1 SGHVS, CDR2 FQNEAQ. The junction had 8 bases not matched to a gene; V was cut back by 5 bases and J by 1 base. The CDR3 runs to 16 residues. The CDR3 DNA sequence: TGTGCCAGCAGCGCCCCAGGGGGACAGAGCAATCAGCCCCAGCATTTT. It codes for CASSAPGGQSNQPQHF. The variable domain in full, completed from reference TRBV7-8 and TRBJ1-5, reads GAGVSQSPRYKVAKRGQDVALRCDPISGHVSLFWYQQALGQGPEFLTYFQNEAQLDKSGLPSDRFFAERPEGSVSTLKIQRTQQEDSAVYLCASSAPGGQSNQPQHFGDGTRLSIL.

This chain's CDR3 is CASSPRDRTYEQYF. CDR3 coding DNA: TGTGCCAGCAGCCCCCGGGACAGGACCTACGAGCAGTACTTC. The V and J genes are TRBV13 and TRBJ2-7; the match to TRBD1 covers 8 bases. V was pared by 5 bases and J by 2 bases, with 5 bases of the junction left unmatched. Germline assignment: CDR1 PRHDT and CDR2 FYEKMQ (reference sequence). CDR3 length: 14 residues.